These 9 T cell receptor beta chains came from one sample sequenced in a study of somatic mutations in cytotoxic T cells in rheumatoid arthritis. Assay used: immunoSEQ multiplex PCR; TCRdb lists only in-frame clones, some missing. The table lists about 20,000 clones, 75% to 90% of them singletons. Sample: CD8+ T cells sorted from blood. These receptors were collected from a woman between 35 and 50 years old with rheumatoid arthritis.

The J gene is TRBJ2-5, the V gene TRBV7-2; 8 nucleotides align to TRBD1. The germline V gene has CDR1 SGHTA and CDR2 FQGNSA. With 1 base clipped from V and 0 bases from J, the junction kept 4 bases outside the gene matches. This CDR3 is built from 16 residues. CDR3 residues: CASSLVGQGNQETQYF. The CDR3 DNA sequence: TGTGCCAGCAGCTTAGTAGGACAGGGAAACCAAGAGACCCAGTACTTC.

The CDR3 region is CASSYGAGGREQFF. The CDR3 region has the DNA TGTGCCAGCAGTTACGGGGCGGGGGGGCGTGAGCAGTTCTTC. This chain uses TRBV6-5 with TRBJ2-1; TRBD2 agrees at 9 bases. V shed 2 bases, J shed 9 bases, and the junction held 5 bases outside the gene matches. The germline gives CDR1 MNHEY, CDR2 SVGAGI. The CDR3 covers 14 residues.

The CDR3 here is CANNEQFF. CDR3 DNA sequence: TGTGCTAACAATGAGCAGTTCTTC. The rearrangement links TRBV30 to TRBJ2-1, with no clear D. Germline V gene lookup returns CDR1 GTSNPN and CDR2 SVGIG (reference sequence). The CDR3 has 8 residues.

The chain combines TRBV5-6 with TRBJ2-1; D remains unclear. Looked up from germline, CDR1 is SGHDT and CDR2 is YYEEEE. V dropped 0 bases and J dropped 4 bases, with 8 bases sitting between them. The CDR3 spans 14 residues. The CDR3 coding sequence is TGTGCCAGCAGCTTGGGTAGAAGTTACAATGAGCAGTTCTTC. Protein: CASSLGRSYNEQFF.

The chain joins TRBV6-1 to TRBJ2-5, with D possibly TRBD1 on 6 matching bases. V was trimmed by 2 bases and J by 1 base, leaving 14 bases between them. The CDR3 runs 16 residues. The germline V gene encodes CDR1 MNHNS and CDR2 SASEGT. CDR3 protein: CASSESRGGSQETQYF. DNA for the CDR3: TGTGCCAGCAGTGAATCGCGTGGGGGCAGCCAAGAGACCCAGTACTTC.

The CDR3 DNA is TGTGCCAGTAGTACGAGGCTGGCAGTGGACAGGGGAATGAACACTGAAGCTTTCTTT. Translation: CASSTRLAVDRGMNTEAFF. The chain recombines TRBV19 with TRBJ1-1, with 9 bases matching TRBD1. Germline CDR1 reads LNHDA; CDR2 reads SQIVND (reference sequence). The CDR3 loop spans 19 amino acids. V shed 4 bases and J 0 bases; nucleotides not matched to a gene: 15. Based on the CDR3 plus reference TRBV19 and TRBJ1-1, the full variable domain is DGGITQSPKYLFRKEGQNVTLSCEQNLNHDAMYWYRQDPGQGLRLIYYSQIVNDFQKGDIAEGYSVSREKKESFPLTVTSAQKNPTAFYLCASSTRLAVDRGMNTEAFFGQGTRLTVV.

The chain recombines TRBV19 with TRBJ1-2; a possible D gene is TRBD1 (5 bases). Trimming removed 5 bases from V and 8 bases from J, with 15 bases in between. This CDR3 contains 13 residues. Looked up from germline, CDR1 is LNHDA and CDR2 is SQIVND (reference sequence). The CDR3 DNA reads as TGTGCCAGTAGTCCCGACAGACGTGGGGGCTACACCTTC. It codes for CASSPDRRGGYTF.

V usage is TRBV5-1 and J usage is TRBJ2-7; D not resolved. V lost 4 bases to trimming and J lost 6 bases, with 5 bases between them. This CDR3 comprises 10 residues. Per the germline V gene, CDR1 is SGHRS and CDR2 is YFSETQ. For the CDR3, the DNA is TGCGCCAGCAGCCCAGGCGAGCAGTACTTC. Translated: CASSPGEQYF.

The genes are TRBV10-3 and TRBJ1-2; TRBD1 aligns across 8 bases. Germline CDR1 ENHRY, CDR2 SYGVKD. The CDR3 extends over 13 amino acids. J was trimmed by 6 bases and V by 4 bases; bases with no gene match: 4. DNA of the CDR3: TGTGCCATCAGTGGACAGGGGTTTGATGGCTACACCTTC. Amino acids: CAISGQGFDGYTF.